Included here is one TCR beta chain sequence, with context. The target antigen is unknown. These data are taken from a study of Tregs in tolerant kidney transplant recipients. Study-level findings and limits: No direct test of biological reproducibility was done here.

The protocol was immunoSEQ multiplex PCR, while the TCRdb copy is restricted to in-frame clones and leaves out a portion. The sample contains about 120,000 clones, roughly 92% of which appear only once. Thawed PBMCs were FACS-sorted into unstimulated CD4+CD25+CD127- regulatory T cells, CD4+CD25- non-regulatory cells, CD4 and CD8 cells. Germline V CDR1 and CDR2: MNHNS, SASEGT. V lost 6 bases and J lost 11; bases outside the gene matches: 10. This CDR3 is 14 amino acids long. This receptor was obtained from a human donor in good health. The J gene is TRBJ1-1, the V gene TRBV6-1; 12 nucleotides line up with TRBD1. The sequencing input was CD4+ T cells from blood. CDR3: CASSQPGTGGAAFF. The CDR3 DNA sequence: TGTGCCAGCAGCCAACCTGGGACAGGGGGCGCGGCTTTCTTT.